Listed below are T cell receptor beta chains from one sample, sequenced in a study of cytomegalovirus exposure and HLA in healthy donors. The data were produced by immunoSEQ multiplex PCR, yet TCRdb's version contains in-frame clones alone and is incomplete. The sample holds 200,000 to 250,000 clones, around 81% seen once. The sequencing sample was made of PBMCs. The receptors derive from an older woman in good health and CMV-seropositive. Each CDR3 is given with its conserved first and last residue. The order of the fields is CDR3 protein, CDR3 DNA, clone size, D gene, J gene, V gene. A D gene is named only where the DNA matches it firmly. The size field is filled for only some rows; it gives once, few, many or a size class.

CASRAGNEKLFF TGCGCCAGCAGGGCGGGAAATGAAAAACTGTTTTTT . . TRBJ1-4 TRBV5-1
CASSVGGGRALYEQYF TGTGCCAGCAGCGTAGGAGGCGGGAGGGCCCTCTACGAGCAGTACTTC . TRBD2 TRBJ2-7 TRBV9
CASSLGSSRGTDTQYF TGCGCCAGCAGCTTGGGAAGCAGTCGGGGCACAGATACGCAGTATTTT . . TRBJ2-3 TRBV5-1
CASSETGGAGTEAFF TGTGCCAGCAGCGAGACAGGGGGCGCCGGAACTGAAGCTTTCTTT . TRBD1 TRBJ1-1 TRBV9
CASSGGRGGDLYEQYF TGTGCCAGCAGTGGAGGGCGGGGGGGGGATTTGTACGAGCAGTACTTC . TRBD2 TRBJ2-7 TRBV25-1
CASSFKGLAGLNEQFF TGTGCCAGCAGCTTCAAGGGACTAGCGGGACTCAATGAGCAGTTCTTC . TRBD2 TRBJ2-1 TRBV9
CASSYSGSNQPQHF TGTGCCAGCAGTTACTCGGGCAGCAATCAGCCCCAGCATTTT . . TRBJ1-5 TRBV6-6
CASSYSSSGGVFTQYF TGTGCCAGCAGTTACTCTTCGAGCGGGGGCGTTTTTACGCAGTATTTT . TRBD2 TRBJ2-3 TRBV6-5
CASSLAQAGKGSEQYF TGTGCCAGCAGCTTAGCTCAGGCGGGGAAGGGTTCCGAGCAGTACTTC . . TRBJ2-7 TRBV7-6
CASSLEPGGLTEAFF TGTGCCAGCAGCTTAGAACCAGGGGGCTTGACTGAAGCTTTCTTT . TRBD1 TRBJ1-1 TRBV7-2
CASGLSAGNTGELFF TGTGCTAGTGGTTTGTCCGCAGGGAACACCGGGGAGCTGTTTTTT . . TRBJ2-2 TRBV12-5
CASSLVRAGGHNEQFF TGTGCCAGCAGCTTAGTTCGGGCGGGAGGCCACAATGAGCAGTTCTTC few TRBD2 TRBJ2-1 TRBV7-3
CSARPGTDTYEQYF TGCAGCGCTAGACCCGGGACAGACACCTACGAGCAGTACTTC . TRBD1 TRBJ2-7 TRBV29-1
CASSLDPGTVTEAFF TGTGCCAGCAGCTTAGATCCAGGAACAGTCACTGAAGCTTTCTTT few . TRBJ1-1 TRBV11-2
CASSIRRARADTQYF TGTGCCAGTAGTATCCGGAGGGCCAGGGCAGATACGCAGTATTTT once . TRBJ2-3 TRBV19
CASSPRQASNQPQHF TGTGCCAGCAGTCCCCGACAGGCCTCAAATCAGCCCCAGCATTTT . . TRBJ1-5 TRBV6-6
CASSWTPGTGELFF TGTGCCAGCAGTTGGACTCCCGGGACCGGGGAGCTGTTTTTT . . TRBJ2-2 TRBV2
CASSWGLPSYEQYF TGTGCCAGCAGCTGGGGACTGCCCTCCTACGAGCAGTACTTC . . TRBJ2-7 TRBV6-6
CTSSQGSQENTEAFF TGCACCAGCAGCCAAGGATCACAGGAGAACACTGAAGCTTTCTTT . . TRBJ1-1 TRBV1
CASLGGVKDTQYF TGTGCCAGTTTGGGGGGAGTTAAAGATACGCAGTATTTT . . TRBJ2-3 TRBV28
CASSGREGGDTQYF TGTGCCAGCAGTGGGCGGGAGGGGGGGGATACGCAGTATTTT . TRBD2 TRBJ2-3 TRBV6-4
CASSLGASGAYEQYF TGTGCCAGCAGCTTAGGGGCTAGCGGGGCCTACGAGCAGTACTTC . TRBD2 TRBJ2-7 TRBV7-2
CASSLGTAISGNTIYF TGTGCCAGCAGCTTAGGGACAGCCATCTCTGGAAACACCATATATTTT . . TRBJ1-3 TRBV7-6
CASSLDLSGANVLTF TGTGCCAGCAGCTTAGACCTCTCTGGGGCCAACGTCCTGACTTTC . . TRBJ2-6 TRBV11-2
CASSAPAGFEQYF TGCGCCAGCAGCGCCCCGGCGGGATTCGAGCAGTACTTC . . TRBJ2-7 TRBV5-1
CASKTRGWGDYGYTF TGTGCCAGCAAAACCAGGGGCTGGGGTGACTATGGCTACACCTTC . . TRBJ1-2 TRBV27
CASRPGVGSSYNEQFF TGTGCCAGCCGCCCAGGGGTGGGGAGCTCCTACAATGAGCAGTTCTTC few . TRBJ2-1 TRBV9
CASSTRLQGTLNTGELFF TGTGCCAGCAGCACCCGACTCCAGGGAACTCTGAACACCGGGGAGCTGTTTTTT . . TRBJ2-2 TRBV4-2
CASSARTGVDTGELFF TGTGCCAGCAGCGCTAGGACAGGGGTGGACACCGGGGAGCTGTTTTTT . TRBD1 TRBJ2-2 TRBV5-6
CASSQGGQLYGYTF TGCGCCAGCAGCCAGGGGGGTCAACTCTATGGCTACACCTTC . TRBD1 TRBJ1-2 TRBV5-1
CASRLRGGSYGYTF TGTGCCAGCAGGCTTCGAGGGGGCAGCTATGGCTACACCTTC . TRBD1 TRBJ1-2 TRBV27
CASSLEKWATEVPGEAFF TGCGCCAGCAGCTTGGAAAAGTGGGCCACGGAGGTCCCGGGTGAAGCTTTCTTT . . TRBJ1-1 TRBV5-1
CASSSASDNEQFF TGTGCCAGCAGCTCGGCTAGTGACAATGAGCAGTTCTTC . . TRBJ2-1 TRBV13
CSVEEGSGRGANYEQYF TGCAGCGTTGAAGAGGGCTCCGGACGGGGAGCTAACTACGAGCAGTACTTC few . TRBJ2-7 TRBV29-1